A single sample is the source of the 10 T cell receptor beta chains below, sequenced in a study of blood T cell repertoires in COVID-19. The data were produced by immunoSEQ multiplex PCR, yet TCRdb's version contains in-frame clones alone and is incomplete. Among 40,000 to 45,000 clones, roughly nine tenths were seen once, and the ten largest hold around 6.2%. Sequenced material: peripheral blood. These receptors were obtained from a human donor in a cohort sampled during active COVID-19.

CDR3 loop: CASGREGYTF. The CDR3 nucleotides are TGTGCCAGCGGTCGAGAGGGCTACACCTTC. The rearrangement uses TRBV11-2 and TRBJ1-2; D is uncertain. The CDR3 has 10 amino acids. The germline V and J ends were trimmed by 8 bases and 8 bases, with 9 bases remaining between them. Germline V gives CDR1 SGHAT, CDR2 FQNNGV.

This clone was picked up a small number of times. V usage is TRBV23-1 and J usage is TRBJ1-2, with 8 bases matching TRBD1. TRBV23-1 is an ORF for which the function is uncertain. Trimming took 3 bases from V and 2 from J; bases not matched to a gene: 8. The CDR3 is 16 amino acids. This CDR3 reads CASSQGRQGRNYGYTF. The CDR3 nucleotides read TGCGCCAGCAGTCAGGGGAGACAGGGGCGCAACTATGGCTACACCTTC.

CDR3 sequence: CASSSGTSGEQYF. The CDR3 DNA reads TGTGCCAGCAGTTCCGGGACTAGCGGGGAGCAGTACTTC. The V and J genes are TRBV12-3 or TRBV12-4 and TRBJ2-7; 12 nucleotides match TRBD2. The CDR3 totals 13 residues. The ends lost 4 bases at V and 7 bases at J; junction bases unmatched: 2.

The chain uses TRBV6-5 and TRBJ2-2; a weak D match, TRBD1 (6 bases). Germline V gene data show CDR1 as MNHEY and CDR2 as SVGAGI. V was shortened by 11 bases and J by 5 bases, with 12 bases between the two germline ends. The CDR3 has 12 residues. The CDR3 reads CAAFRGTGELFF. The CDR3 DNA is TGTGCCGCCTTTAGGGGGACCGGGGAGCTGTTTTTT.

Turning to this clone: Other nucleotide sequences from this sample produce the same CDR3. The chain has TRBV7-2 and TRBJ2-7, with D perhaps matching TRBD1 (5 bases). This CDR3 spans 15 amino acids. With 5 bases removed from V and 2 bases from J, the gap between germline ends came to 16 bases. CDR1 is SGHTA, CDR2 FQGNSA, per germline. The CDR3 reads CASSPQRGSAYEQYF. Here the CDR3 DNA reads TGTGCCAGCAGCCCCCAAAGGGGTTCGGCCTACGAGCAGTACTTC.

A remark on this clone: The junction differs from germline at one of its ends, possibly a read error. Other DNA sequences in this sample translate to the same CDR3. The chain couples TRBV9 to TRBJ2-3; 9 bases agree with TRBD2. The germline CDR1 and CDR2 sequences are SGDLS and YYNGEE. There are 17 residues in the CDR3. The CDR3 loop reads CARSVAGGRDYTDTQYF. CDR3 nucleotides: TGCGCCCGCAGCGTCGCGGGGGGGCGGGATTACACAGATACGCAGTATTTT.

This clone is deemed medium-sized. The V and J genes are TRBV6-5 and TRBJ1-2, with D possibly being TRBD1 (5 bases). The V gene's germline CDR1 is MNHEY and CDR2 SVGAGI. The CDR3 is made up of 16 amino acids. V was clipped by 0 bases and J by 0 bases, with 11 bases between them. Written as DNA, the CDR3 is TGTGCCAGCAGTTACTCACAGGTGGGCCCTAACTATGGCTACACCTTC. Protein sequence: CASSYSQVGPNYGYTF.

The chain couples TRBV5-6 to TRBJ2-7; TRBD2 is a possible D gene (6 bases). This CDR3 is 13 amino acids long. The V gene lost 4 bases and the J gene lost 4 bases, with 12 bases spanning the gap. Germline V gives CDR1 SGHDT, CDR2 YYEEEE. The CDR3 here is CASSPGLAYEQYF. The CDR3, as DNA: TGTGCCAGCAGCCCGGGACTGGCTTACGAGCAGTACTTC.

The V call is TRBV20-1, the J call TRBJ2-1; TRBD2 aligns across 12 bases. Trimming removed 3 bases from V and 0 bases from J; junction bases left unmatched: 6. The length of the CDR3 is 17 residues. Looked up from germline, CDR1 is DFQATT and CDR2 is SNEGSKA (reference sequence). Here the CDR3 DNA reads TGCAGTGCTAGTAGAACTAGCGGGAGGCCCTCCTACAATGAGCAGTTCTTC. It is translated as CSASRTSGRPSYNEQFF.

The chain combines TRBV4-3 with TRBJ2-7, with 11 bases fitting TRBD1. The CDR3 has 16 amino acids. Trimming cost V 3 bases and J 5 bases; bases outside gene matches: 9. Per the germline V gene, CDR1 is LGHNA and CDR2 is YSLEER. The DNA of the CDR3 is TGCGCCAGCAGCCACAAATCCGGGACAGGGGGGGACGAGCAGTACTTC. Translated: CASSHKSGTGGDEQYF.